This passage covers 17 T cell receptor beta chains from one sample sequenced in a study of PD-1 blockade in classical Hodgkin lymphoma. Some clones are missing from TCRdb's copy, which holds only in-frame ones; the method was immunoSEQ multiplex PCR. The sample includes around 41,000 clones, approximately 79% of them seen just once. No patient escaped relapse after autologous stem cell transplantation, and brentuximab vedotin exposure varied. Source: peripheral blood mononuclear cells (PBMCs), taken before the second cycle of nivolumab. The receptors shown here come from a human donor with classical Hodgkin lymphoma.

The chain couples TRBV2 to TRBJ1-6; 9 positions match TRBD1. Germline CDR1 reads SNHLY; CDR2 reads FYNNEI. The CDR3 loop spans 15 amino acids. V trimming: 6 bases; J trimming: 10 bases; junction bases outside the gene matches: 10. CDR3 coding DNA: TGTGCCAGCAGATACCGGGACAGGGCGGCGTCACCCCTCCACTTT. Residues: CASRYRDRAASPLHF.

This clone was seen a handful of times. J is TRBJ1-1 and V is TRBV28, with no clear D. Trimming took off 3 bases at V and 8 bases at J, with 10 bases between the two ends. Germline CDR1 is MDHEN and CDR2 is SYDVKM. CDR3 length: 12 residues. The CDR3 DNA reads as TGTGCCAGCAGTTTTGGGTACTTGGAAGCTTTCTTT. Translating it yields CASSFGYLEAFF.

The sample holds a few counts of this clone. The chain couples TRBV6-5 to TRBJ1-5; D gene uncertain. The V gene lost 5 bases and the J gene lost 3 bases, with 8 bases spanning the gap. This CDR3 region has 13 residues. In germline, CDR1 is MNHEY, CDR2 SVGAGI. CDR3 protein: CASSDQDNQPQHF. CDR3 nucleotides: TGTGCCAGCAGTGACCAGGACAATCAGCCCCAGCATTTT.

This clone was observed once. The chain's CDR3 is CASSFGGLNGYTF. CDR3 nucleotides: TGTGCCAGCAGTTTTGGGGGGTTGAATGGCTACACCTTC. The V call is TRBV28, the J call TRBJ1-2, with D possibly TRBD1 on 5 matching bases. V lost 3 bases and J lost 6, with 11 bases in between. Germline values: CDR1 MDHEN, CDR2 SYDVKM. The CDR3 runs 13 residues.

This clone has just a few counts. DNA for the CDR3: TGTGCCAGCAGCACCGGGGACAGACGTAAGCCCTTGACTGGGGCCAACGTCCTGACTTTC. Amino acids: CASSTGDRRKPLTGANVLTF. The V gene is TRBV9, the J gene TRBJ2-6; 7 positions match TRBD1. The CDR3 sequence is 20 residues long. The germline CDR1 and CDR2 sequences are SGDLS and YYNGEE. V shed 4 bases, J shed 2 bases, and the junction held 18 bases outside the gene matches.

V and J are TRBV6-6 and TRBJ2-7, with D perhaps matching TRBD1 (5 bases). V lost 5 bases and J lost 2, with 13 bases in between. The V gene's germline CDR1 is MNHNY and CDR2 SVGAGI (reference sequence). CDR3 length equals 14 residues. CDR3 nucleotides: TGTGCCAGCAGTGTAAAACAGGCTACCTACGAGCAGTACTTC. Amino acids: CASSVKQATYEQYF.

This chain uses TRBV10-1 with TRBJ2-2; D is uncertain. The CDR3 contains 15 residues. Germline-derived CDR1 and CDR2 are WNHNN and SYGVQD (reference sequence). Trimming cost V 0 bases and J 0 bases, with 5 bases left between them. The CDR3 loop is CASSESSANTGELFF. The CDR3 nucleotides read TGCGCCAGCAGTGAGTCAAGCGCGAACACCGGGGAGCTGTTTTTT.

With respect to this clone: The sample contains more than one DNA sequence encoding this CDR3. V is TRBV19 and J is TRBJ1-5; 10 nucleotides align to TRBD1. V dropped 3 bases and J dropped 2; count of bases not matched to a gene: 1. Germline V CDR1 and CDR2: LNHDA, SQIVND (reference sequence). CDR3 size: 15 residues. CDR3 DNA: TGTGCCAGTAGTATTGGGACAGGGGGCAATCAGCCCCAGCATTTT. It translates to CASSIGTGGNQPQHF.

This sequence joins TRBV28 and TRBJ1-2; TRBD1 is a possible D gene (5 bases). The CDR3 is made up of 15 amino acids. Trimming left V 4 bases short and J 1 base short, with 13 bases between. Germline V gives CDR1 MDHEN, CDR2 SYDVKM. The chain's CDR3 is CASSSDNPYNYGYTF. CDR3 sequence (DNA): TGTGCCAGCAGTTCGGACAACCCATATAACTATGGCTACACCTTC.

The chain uses TRBV28 and TRBJ2-7; D unclear. The CDR3 totals 14 residues. Germline loops: CDR1 MDHEN, CDR2 SYDVKM. The ends were cut back, 5 bases at V and 2 bases at J, with 13 bases in the middle. For the CDR3, the DNA is TGTGCCAGCAGTACAGCCCGCGGCGCCTACGAGCAGTACTTC. It codes for CASSTARGAYEQYF.

The V call is TRBV9, the J call TRBJ1-3; D remains ambiguous. There are 11 residues in the CDR3. Trimming left V 2 bases short and J 3 bases short, with 0 bases between. Germline lookup yields CDR1 SGDLS and CDR2 YYNGEE. The CDR3 DNA follows: TGTGCCAGCAGCGTTGGAAACACCATATATTTT. It yields the protein CASSVGNTIYF.

This chain's CDR3 is CASSAAGNTRIGYTF. As DNA, the CDR3 is TGTGCCAGCAGCGCGGCAGGGAATACGCGCATTGGCTACACCTTC. The gene calls are TRBV9 and TRBJ1-2, with a tentative D call TRBD1 (5 bases). Trimming took 3 bases from V and 7 from J, leaving 19 bases between them. The CDR3 is made up of 15 amino acids. CDR1 SGDLS and CDR2 YYNGEE come from the germline V gene.

The chain's CDR3 is CAWSQRAGELFF. CDR3 in DNA: TGTGCCTGGAGTCAACGCGCCGGGGAGCTGTTTTTT. J is TRBJ2-2 and V is TRBV30; no clear D gene. The CDR3 consists of 12 residues. The germline CDR1 and CDR2 sequences are GTSNPN and SVGIG (reference sequence). V shed 2 bases and J shed 6 bases, with 7 bases lying between them. Variable domain in full (rest from reference TRBV30 and TRBJ2-2): SQTIHQWPATLVQPVGSPLSLECTVEGTSNPNLYWYRQAAGRGLQLLFYSVGIGQISSEVPQNLSASRPQDRQFILSSKKLLLSDSGFYLCAWSQRAGELFFGEGSRLTVL.

Regarding this clone: At one end the junction does not follow the germline gene, possibly because of a read error. This chain links TRBV7-2 with TRBJ2-5; maybe TRBD2 (6 bases). Looked up from germline, CDR1 is SGHTA and CDR2 is FQGNSA. The CDR3 is 15 amino acids. The chain's CDR3 is CASSLAPPPQETQYF. Written as DNA, the CDR3 is TGTGCCAGCAGCCTAGCGCCCCCCCCACAAGAGACCCAGTACTTC.

This clone was seen only a few times. V and J are TRBV19 and TRBJ2-3; D is possibly TRBD2 (6 bases). V lost 5 bases to trimming and J lost 6 bases, with 21 bases between them. Germline CDR1 LNHDA, CDR2 SQIVND (reference sequence). The length of the CDR3 is 16 residues. The CDR3 loop is CASSPRAHEEGDTQYF. CDR3 DNA: TGTGCCAGTAGTCCACGGGCCCATGAGGAGGGCGATACGCAGTATTTT.

This clone was picked up a small number of times. This sequence joins TRBV7-8 and TRBJ2-7, with D possibly TRBD1 on 6 matching bases. This CDR3 spans 15 amino acids. Trimming removed 4 bases from V and 2 bases from J, with 15 bases in between. CDR1 is SGHVS and CDR2 is FQNEAQ in the germline V gene. The CDR3 DNA follows: TGTGCCAGCAGCTCACCGACAGGCTATGCCTACGAGCAGTACTTC. Protein sequence: CASSSPTGYAYEQYF. Filled out from reference TRBV7-8 and TRBJ2-7, the complete variable domain reads GAGVSQSPRYKVAKRGQDVALRCDPISGHVSLFWYQQALGQGPEFLTYFQNEAQLDKSGLPSDRFFAERPEGSVSTLKIQRTQQEDSAVYLCASSSPTGYAYEQYFGPGTRLTVT.

This clone counts as medium-sized. This chain uses TRBV7-6 with TRBJ2-6; D uncertain. Germline V gives CDR1 SGHVS, CDR2 FNYEAQ. The CDR3 runs to 15 residues. The ends were cut back, 5 bases at V and 0 bases at J, with 8 bases in the middle. In nucleotides, the CDR3 is TGTGCCAGCAGCCCTATTTACTCTGGGGCCAACGTCCTGACTTTC. Protein sequence: CASSPIYSGANVLTF.